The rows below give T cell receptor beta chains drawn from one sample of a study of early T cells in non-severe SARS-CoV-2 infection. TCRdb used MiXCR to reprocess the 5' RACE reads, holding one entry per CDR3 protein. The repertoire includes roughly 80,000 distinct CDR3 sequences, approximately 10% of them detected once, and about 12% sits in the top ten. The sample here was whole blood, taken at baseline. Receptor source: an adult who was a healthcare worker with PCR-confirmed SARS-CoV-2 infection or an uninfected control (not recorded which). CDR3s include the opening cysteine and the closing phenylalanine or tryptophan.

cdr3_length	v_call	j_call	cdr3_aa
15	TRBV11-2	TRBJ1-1	CASSLVAGLNTEAFF
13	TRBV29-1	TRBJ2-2	CSVDPRNTGELFF
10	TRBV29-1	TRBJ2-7	CSVGEYEQYF
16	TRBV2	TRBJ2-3	CASSEAQGARTDTQYF
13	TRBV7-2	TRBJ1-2	CASSGRDRLPNTF
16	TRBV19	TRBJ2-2	CASSMTGPLKTGELFF
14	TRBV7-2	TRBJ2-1	CASSLVSGNNEQFF
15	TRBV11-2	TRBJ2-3	CASSSIRGGTDTQYF
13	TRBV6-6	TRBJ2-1	CASSYSRDNEQFF
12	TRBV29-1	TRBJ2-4	CSVRESKNIQYF
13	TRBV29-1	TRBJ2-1	CSGETVSYNEQFF
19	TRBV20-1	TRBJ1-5	CSARDQGGSELHSNQPQHF
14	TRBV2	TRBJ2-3	CASSLFSPRDTQYF
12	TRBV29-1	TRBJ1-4	CSVVAPNEKLFF
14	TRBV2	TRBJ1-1	CACPAGAGNTEAFF
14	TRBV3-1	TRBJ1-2	CASSFRQPGYGYTF
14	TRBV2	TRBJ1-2	CASSEARGNYGYTF
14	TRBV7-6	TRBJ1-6	CASSSDSINSPLHF
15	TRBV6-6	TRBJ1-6	CASSSRTGSTSPLHF
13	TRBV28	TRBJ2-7	CASSLLSRFPWYF
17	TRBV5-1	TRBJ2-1	CASKRERGRDLYNEQFF
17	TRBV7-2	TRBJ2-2	CASSHGGLAGLTGELFF